This T cell receptor beta chain was recovered during a study of shared clonotypes between healthy human individuals. For the study at large: The study enrolled a couple of women and a few men aged 18 to 49. Study-wide points: Few donors restricted represented genetic and exposure-history diversity. How much donors shared clonotypes was expected to be affected by sequencing depth.

Germline V lookup: CDR1 MNHNS, CDR2 SASEGT. This CDR3 is built from 15 residues. Trimming took 0 bases from V and 3 from J, leaving 12 bases between them. Unsorted samples used some 90 million PBMCs for genomic DNA. This clone is deemed medium-sized. The antigen remains unidentified. TCRdb keeps only in-frame clones here, not all; method: immunoSEQ multiplex PCR. Among 450,000 to 600,000 clones listed, approximately 79% were seen once. The chain combines TRBV6-1 with TRBJ2-7; unclear D gene. Sequencing was done on a sample of PBMCs. This clonotype was obtained from a woman between 40 and 50 years old in good health. Some clones in this sample may be carry-over from other donors' samples. In nucleotides, the CDR3 is TGTGCCAGCAGTGAAGCAGCCTATTATATCTACGAGCAGTACTTC. Translated, it gives CASSEAAYYIYEQYF.